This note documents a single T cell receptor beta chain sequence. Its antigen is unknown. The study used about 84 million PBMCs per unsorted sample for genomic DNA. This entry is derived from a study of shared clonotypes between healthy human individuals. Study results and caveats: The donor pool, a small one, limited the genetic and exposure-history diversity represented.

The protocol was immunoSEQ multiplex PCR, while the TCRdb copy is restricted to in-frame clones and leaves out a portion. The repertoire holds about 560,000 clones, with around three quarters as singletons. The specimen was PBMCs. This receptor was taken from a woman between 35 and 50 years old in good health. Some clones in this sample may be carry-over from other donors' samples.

CDR3 bases: TGTGCCAGCTCACCCTCCGGGACTAGCGGGGGAAGATATACGCAGTATTTT. Translated: CASSPSGTSGGRYTQYF. The chain couples TRBV18 to TRBJ2-3, with 14 bases aligning to TRBD2. Germline assignment: CDR1 KGHSH and CDR2 LQKENI. Germline trimming cut 3 bases from V and 7 bases from J; bases unmatched to any gene: 9. The CDR3 contains 17 residues.